The clone carrying this T cell receptor (beta chain) was picked up a small number of times. The CDR3 contains 13 residues. Germline values: CDR1 GTSNPN, CDR2 SVGIG (reference sequence). V lost 2 bases and J lost 7; bases outside the gene matches: 6. The data are from a study of blood T cell repertoires in COVID-19. Sequenced by immunoSEQ multiplex PCR; TCRdb stores in-frame clones only, minus some. Here the sample spans 140,000 to 150,000 clones, roughly 84% being singletons. Exposed volunteers were people who met a COVID-19 case within 2 weeks before study entry. Sequencing was done on a sample of PBMCs or T cells enriched from blood (not recorded which). The V gene is TRBV30, the J gene TRBJ1-2; 8 bases map to TRBD1. This receptor was obtained from a woman aged 45 to 65 who had been exposed to COVID-19. CDR3 residues: CAWSIDRGSGYTF. The CDR3, as DNA: TGTGCCTGGAGTATTGACAGGGGATCTGGCTACACCTTC. The full variable domain, its missing parts supplied by reference TRBV30 and TRBJ1-2, is SQTIHQWPATLVQPVGSPLSLECTVEGTSNPNLYWYRQAAGRGLQLLFYSVGIGQISSEVPQNLSASRPQDRQFILSSKKLLLSDSGFYLCAWSIDRGSGYTFGSGTRLTVV.